The 19 T cell receptor beta chains below come from one sample, sequenced in a study of shared clonotypes between healthy human individuals. Sequencing used immunoSEQ multiplex PCR; TCRdb keeps in-frame clones, though not all of them. There are around 700,000 clones in the sample; around four fifths occur only once, and around 1.8% lies in the top ten. The sequenced sample was memory CD4+ T cells sorted from blood. Sample subset: CD45RA-negative fraction. All receptors derive from a woman aged 30 to 39 in good health.

This chain connects TRBV28 to TRBJ1-2; 7 nucleotides agree with TRBD1. This CDR3 comprises 15 residues. V trimming: 6 bases; J trimming: 7 bases; junction bases outside the gene matches: 14. Germline V gene lookup returns CDR1 MDHEN and CDR2 SYDVKM. DNA of the CDR3: TGTGCCAGCAGAGCTGCAACAGGGGCCGTCTCTGGCTACACCTTC. This encodes CASRAATGAVSGYTF.

This clone was seen once. The chain is built from TRBV28 and TRBJ2-1, with 8 bases fitting TRBD2. The germline gives CDR1 MDHEN, CDR2 SYDVKM. V was pared by 4 bases and J by 8 bases, with 4 bases of the junction left unmatched. This CDR3 is built from 13 residues. The chain's CDR3 is CASSSPAGDEQFF. For the CDR3, the DNA is TGTGCCAGCAGTTCTCCAGCGGGAGATGAGCAGTTCTTC.

The chain links TRBV11-3 to TRBJ2-7; unclear D gene. This CDR3 has 14 residues. Germline CDR1 reads SGHNT; CDR2 reads YENEEA. V lost 4 bases to trimming and J lost 3 bases, with 13 bases between them. This CDR3 reads CASSSWRPLYEQYF. Written as DNA, the CDR3 is TGTGCCAGCAGCTCATGGAGACCCCTCTACGAGCAGTACTTC.

A remark on this clone: This CDR3 is also generated by other DNA sequences in the sample. CDR3 coding DNA: TGTGCCAGCTCACCACAGGGGAACACCGGGGAGCTGTTTTTT. The encoded protein is CASSPQGNTGELFF. The chain combines TRBV18 with TRBJ2-2, with unresolved D. Trimming removed 1 base at V and 1 base at J, with 4 bases between. Looked up from germline, CDR1 is KGHSH and CDR2 is LQKENI. This CDR3 comprises 14 residues.

This sequence joins TRBV27 and TRBJ1-2; tentative D call: TRBD1 (6 bases). The CDR3 totals 13 residues. V gave up 8 bases and J gave up 7 bases, with 17 bases separating them. The germline V gene has CDR1 MNHEY and CDR2 SMNVEV (reference sequence). The CDR3 DNA follows: TGTGCCAGCCGAGGGGGGGCATATATTGGCTACACCTTC. This gives the protein CASRGGAYIGYTF.

This clone was observed a handful of times. J is TRBJ2-1 and V is TRBV11-3; D not resolved. Trimming removed 1 base from V and 1 base from J, with 11 bases in between. This CDR3 comprises 16 residues. Germline V gene sequence: CDR1 SGHNT, CDR2 YENEEA. Written as DNA, the CDR3 is TGTGCCAGCAGCTTAGGAAGTGGAAGGTCCTACAATGAGCAGTTCTTC. Amino acids: CASSLGSGRSYNEQFF.

This rearrangement joins TRBV18 to TRBJ2-5; perhaps TRBD2 as D (5 bases). Looked up from germline, CDR1 is KGHSH and CDR2 is LQKENI. V was cut by 2 bases and J by 0 bases, with 7 bases left in between. The CDR3 contains 14 residues. DNA for the CDR3: TGTGCCAGCTCACCATTGGACTACCAAGAGACCCAGTACTTC. It specifies CASSPLDYQETQYF.

The chain recombines TRBV30 with TRBJ1-4; D is undetermined. Trimming took off 3 bases at V and 8 bases at J, with 19 bases between the two ends. CDR1 and CDR2 (germline): GTSNPN, SVGIG (reference sequence). This CDR3 comprises 15 residues. The CDR3 region is CAWSANKFNNEKLFF. CDR3 nucleotide sequence: TGTGCCTGGAGCGCGAACAAGTTCAATAACGAAAAACTGTTTTTT.

This clone was detected only once. The chain carries TRBV28 and TRBJ1-3; D not resolved. V was trimmed by 7 bases and J by 4 bases, leaving 8 bases between them. The CDR3 covers 12 residues. Germline CDR1 MDHEN, CDR2 SYDVKM. CDR3 nucleotide sequence: TGTGCCAGCACTCTGCGGGGAAACACCATATATTTT. Amino acid sequence: CASTLRGNTIYF.

The J gene is TRBJ2-7, the V gene TRBV5-1, with TRBD2 identical over 10 bases. This CDR3 has 18 residues. V shed 0 bases and J 0 bases; nucleotides not matched to a gene: 9. Germline V gene data show CDR1 as SGHRS and CDR2 as YFSETQ. The CDR3 nucleotides are TGCGCCAGCAGCTTGGCGGCTAGCGGGAGCGGGGGCTCCTACGAGCAGTACTTC. Its protein product is CASSLAASGSGGSYEQYF.

V usage is TRBV11-2 and J usage is TRBJ2-4; the D is unclear. This CDR3 spans 12 amino acids. Germline V gives CDR1 SGHAT, CDR2 FQNNGV. V was trimmed by 4 bases and J by 6 bases, leaving 7 bases between them. CDR3 sequence (DNA): TGTGCCAGCAGCTATTCCGGAAACATTCAGTACTTC. Encoded protein: CASSYSGNIQYF. Full variable domain (missing parts from reference TRBV11-2 and TRBJ2-4): EAGVAQSPRYKIIEKRQSVAFWCNPISGHATLYWYQQILGQGPKLLIQFQNNGVVDDSQLPKDRFSAERLKGVDSTLKIQPAKLEDSAVYLCASSYSGNIQYFGAGTRLSVL.

J is TRBJ2-1 and V is TRBV7-2, with D unresolved. The CDR3 runs 15 residues. Germline V gene sequence: CDR1 SGHTA, CDR2 FQGNSA. V lost 5 bases and J 0 bases, leaving 11 bases between the germline ends. The CDR3 loop reads CASSPTLSSYNEQFF. The CDR3 nucleotides read TGTGCCAGCAGCCCCACTCTGAGCTCCTACAATGAGCAGTTCTTC.

The rearrangement links TRBV5-1 to TRBJ2-5; no firm D call. The CDR3 extends over 16 amino acids. Germline CDR1 reads SGHRS; CDR2 reads YFSETQ. V lost 1 base, J lost 0 bases, and 13 bases lay in between. The CDR3 nucleotides read TGCGCCAGCAGCTTGCTTGGCGGAAGCTACCAAGAGACCCAGTACTTC. Its protein product is CASSLLGGSYQETQYF.

The chain carries TRBV19 and TRBJ1-1, with D perhaps matching TRBD1 (6 bases). The length of the CDR3 is 15 residues. Germline values: CDR1 LNHDA, CDR2 SQIVND (reference sequence). The V end was cut by 7 bases, the J end by 5 bases, with 20 bases between. CDR3 residues: CASNTRQGRETEAFF. The CDR3 DNA reads as TGTGCCAGTAACACCCGGCAGGGGAGGGAGACTGAAGCTTTCTTT.

This clone was counted ten times or more. The chain couples TRBV2 to TRBJ2-4, with a tentative D call TRBD2 (5 bases). The CDR3 is 16 residues long. Trimming took 1 base from V and 2 from J, leaving 12 bases between them. The germline CDR1 and CDR2 sequences are SNHLY and FYNNEI. The CDR3 here is CASSEGLAPTKNIQYF. CDR3 nucleotides: TGTGCCAGCAGTGAAGGGTTAGCGCCGACCAAAAACATTCAGTACTTC.

The genes are TRBV5-1 and TRBJ2-1; 8 bases align to TRBD2. Germline V gene sequence: CDR1 SGHRS, CDR2 YFSETQ. V trimming: 4 bases; J trimming: 10 bases; junction bases outside the gene matches: 10. This CDR3 has 14 amino acids. The CDR3 region has the DNA TGCGCCAGCAGCACCCGGGAGGGCAGTAGGGAGCAGTTCTTC. Protein: CASSTREGSREQFF.

This clone has only one observation. The chain links TRBV7-8 to TRBJ2-7; a possible D gene is TRBD2 (6 bases). Germline CDR1 reads SGHVS; CDR2 reads FQNEAQ. This CDR3 has 13 amino acids. The V end lost 7 bases, the J end lost 3 bases, and 13 bases lay between the germline ends. The CDR3 DNA follows: TGTGCCAGCATCCGGGACTGGGGCTACGAGCAGTACTTC. Its protein product is CASIRDWGYEQYF.

This chain uses TRBV5-4 with TRBJ2-1; 8 bases are a match to TRBD1. Germline lookup yields CDR1 SGHNT and CDR2 YYREEE (reference sequence). The J segment lost 3 bases and the V segment lost 1 base, leaving 6 bases of the junction unmatched. There are 16 residues in the CDR3. The CDR3 bases are TGTGCCAGCAGCTTGAGAGGAACAGGGGGCTACAATGAGCAGTTCTTC. Translated: CASSLRGTGGYNEQFF.

The rearrangement joins TRBV29-1 to TRBJ2-7; TRBD1 aligns across 7 bases. The CDR3 totals 16 residues. CDR1 is SQVTM and CDR2 is ANQGSEA in the germline V gene. The ends lost 4 bases at V and 2 bases at J; junction bases unmatched: 14. The CDR3: CSVGQQHTGDPYEQYF. For the CDR3, the DNA is TGCAGCGTTGGCCAACAGCATACAGGGGACCCCTACGAGCAGTACTTC.